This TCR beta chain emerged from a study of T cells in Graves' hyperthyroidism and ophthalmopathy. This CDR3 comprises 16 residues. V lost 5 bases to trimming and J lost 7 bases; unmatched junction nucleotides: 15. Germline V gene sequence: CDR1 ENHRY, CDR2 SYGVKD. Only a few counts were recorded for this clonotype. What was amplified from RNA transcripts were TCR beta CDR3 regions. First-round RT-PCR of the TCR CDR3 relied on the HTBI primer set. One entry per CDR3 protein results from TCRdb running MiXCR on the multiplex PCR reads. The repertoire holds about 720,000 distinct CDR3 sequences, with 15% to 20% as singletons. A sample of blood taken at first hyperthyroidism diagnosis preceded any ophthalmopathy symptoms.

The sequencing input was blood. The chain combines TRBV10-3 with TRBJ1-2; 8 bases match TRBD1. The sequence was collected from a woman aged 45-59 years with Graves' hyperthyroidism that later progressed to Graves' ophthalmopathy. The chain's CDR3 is CAISSAGEQGTGGYTF. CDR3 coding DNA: TGTGCCATCAGTAGTGCGGGAGAACAGGGGACAGGTGGCTACACCTTC.